A selection of T cell receptor beta chains follows, all from one sample in a study of lymphopenia after photon versus proton radiotherapy. The assay was immunoSEQ multiplex PCR, and TCRdb's table has in-frame clones only and misses some. The table shows some 70,000 clones, with about 89% occurring only once. Sequences were derived from peripheral blood, sampled from a patient treated with proton-based radiotherapy. These TCRs come from a man older than 75 with esophageal cancer. CDR3s include the opening cysteine and the closing phenylalanine or tryptophan. Each record gives: J gene, clone size, CDR3 length, D gene, V gene, CDR3 protein, CDR3 DNA. D genes are given only for firm matches. Rows may omit the clone size; those that give it use once, few, many or a size class.

TRBJ1-6 few 18 TRBD1 TRBV11-2 CASSWAGQGATYNSPLHF TGTGCCAGCAGCTGGGCCGGACAGGGGGCCACCTATAATTCACCCCTCCACTTT
TRBJ2-1 NA 15 TRBD1 TRBV5-1 CASSVGQGGYNEQFF TGCGCCAGCAGCGTCGGACAGGGGGGCTACAATGAGCAGTTCTTC
TRBJ1-1 NA 13 NA TRBV6-1 CASSAQKNTEAFF TGTGCCAGCAGTGCCCAGAAAAACACTGAAGCTTTCTTT
TRBJ1-2 NA 16 NA TRBV4-3 CASSQARGSSNYGYTF TGCGCCAGCAGCCAAGCGAGGGGGAGTTCTAACTATGGCTACACCTTC
TRBJ2-2 NA 17 TRBD2 TRBV19 CASSRGLAGDNTGELFF TGTGCCAGTAGTAGGGGACTAGCGGGAGATAACACCGGGGAGCTGTTTTTT
TRBJ2-5 NA 12 NA TRBV5-1 CASSLQQETQYF TGCGCCAGCAGCTTGCAGCAAGAGACCCAGTACTTC
TRBJ1-4 NA 15 NA TRBV5-1 CASSLVRGREEKLFF TGCGCCAGCAGCTTGGTGAGAGGGAGGGAGGAAAAACTGTTTTTT
TRBJ2-2 NA 14 NA TRBV5-1 CASSLSGDTGELFF TGCGCCAGCAGCCTCTCAGGCGACACCGGGGAGCTGTTTTTT
TRBJ2-1 NA 15 TRBD2 TRBV5-4 CASSPGGVSYNEQFF TGTGCCAGCAGCCCGGGGGGGGTTTCCTACAATGAGCAGTTCTTC
TRBJ1-1 few 12 NA TRBV11-3 CASSIGRLGAFF TGTGCCAGCAGCATCGGACGTCTAGGAGCTTTCTTT
TRBJ2-3 few 16 NA TRBV19 CASSHVRTRGGDTQYF TGTGCCAGTAGTCACGTCAGGACTAGAGGGGGAGATACGCAGTATTTT
TRBJ2-1 NA 14 NA TRBV6-1 CASSEYKPPNEQFF TGTGCCAGCAGTGAATACAAACCCCCCAATGAGCAGTTCTTC